The source of this T cell receptor beta chain is a study of blood T cells in healthy people across ages. A second roughly 6 to 12 cycle PCR used barcoded and J-beta primers. Using its own MiXCR run on the 5' RACE reads, TCRdb lists one record per CDR3 protein. The repertoire holds hundreds of thousands of distinct CDR3 sequences, with roughly three fifths as singletons. V was pared by 7 bases and J by 13 bases, with 17 bases between. This CDR3 spans 12 amino acids. CDR1 and CDR2 from the germline V gene are MDHEN and SYDVKM. This TCR came from a man in his forties in good health. V usage is TRBV28 and J usage is TRBJ2-4, with TRBD2 as a possible D gene (5 bases). The sequencing sample was made of blood. In nucleotides, the CDR3 is TGTGCCAGCACTGGAAGGCAGCCGGGGCAGTACTTC. Amino acid sequence: CASTGRQPGQYF.